This is a list of T cell receptor beta chains from one sample in a study of blood T cell repertoires in COVID-19. Sequencing used immunoSEQ multiplex PCR; TCRdb keeps in-frame clones, though not all of them. The table includes around 230,000 clones, roughly 80% detected once. The sample taken for sequencing was peripheral blood. The receptor set was obtained from a woman between 35 and 50 years old with active or convalescent COVID-19. The CDR3 runs from the conserved cysteine through the conserved F or W. The D gene is left open where the match is weak. The listing skips clone size in some rows; elsewhere it reads once, few, many or a size class.

v_call	j_call	clone_size	d_call	cdr3_aa	cdr3_nt
TRBV29-1	TRBJ2-7	few	-	CSVQGLETYEQYF	TGCAGCGTCCAGGGGTTAGAGACCTACGAGCAGTACTTC
TRBV27	TRBJ1-5	-	TRBD1	CASSLFGTGVSNQPQHF	TGTGCCAGCAGTTTATTCGGGACAGGGGTTAGCAATCAGCCCCAGCATTTT
TRBV5-1	TRBJ2-2	-	TRBD2	CASSLQRGWTGELFF	TGCGCCAGCAGCTTACAGCGGGGGTGGACCGGGGAGCTGTTTTTT
TRBV10-1	TRBJ2-7	-	TRBD1	CATTGSSYEQYF	TGCGCCACGACAGGGTCATCCTACGAGCAGTACTTC
TRBV15	TRBJ1-2	-	-	CATSRDPVSYGYTF	TGTGCCACCAGCAGAGATCCGGTGTCCTATGGCTACACCTTC
TRBV30	TRBJ2-5	-	-	CAWSGQQETQYF	TGTGCCTGGAGCGGACAGCAAGAGACCCAGTACTTC
TRBV7-6	TRBJ2-1	-	-	CASSLDLNEQFF	TGTGCCAGCAGCTTAGATCTTAATGAGCAGTTCTTC
TRBV6-4	TRBJ2-6	-	TRBD1	CASSAWDRRSPSGANVLTF	TGTGCCAGCAGTGCCTGGGACAGACGGTCCCCCTCTGGGGCCAACGTCCTGACTTTC
TRBV30	TRBJ1-1	once	-	CAWSVGGNTEAFF	TGTGCCTGGAGTGTAGGAGGGAACACTGAAGCTTTCTTT
TRBV28	TRBJ1-5	-	-	CASSLSGNNQPQHF	TGTGCCAGCAGTTTATCCGGGAACAATCAGCCCCAGCATTTT
TRBV15	TRBJ2-7	-	-	CATSSRQIRGGEQYF	TGTGCCACCAGCAGTCGGCAAATAAGGGGTGGCGAGCAGTACTTC
TRBV9	TRBJ1-5	-	TRBD1	CASSVGTGGAGNQPQHF	TGTGCCAGCAGCGTAGGAACAGGGGGCGCGGGTAATCAGCCCCAGCATTTT
TRBV24-1	TRBJ1-2	-	-	CATSGGGGLDGYTF	TGTGCCACCAGTGGCGGGGGCGGGCTGGATGGCTACACCTTC
TRBV11-1	TRBJ2-3	once	-	CASSSAGDTQYF	TGTGCCAGCAGCTCCGCGGGGGATACGCAGTATTTT
TRBV7-9	TRBJ1-2	-	-	CASSYRDFNYGYTF	TGTGCCAGCAGCTACCGGGACTTTAACTATGGCTACACCTTC
TRBV7-2	TRBJ1-5	-	TRBD1	CASSPRDRGLYSNQPQHF	TGTGCCAGCAGCCCCCGGGACAGGGGGCTGTATAGCAATCAGCCCCAGCATTTT
TRBV19	TRBJ1-2	once	TRBD1	CASSIEGTVGYTF	TGTGCCAGTAGTATAGAGGGGACAGTTGGCTACACCTTC
TRBV19	TRBJ2-1	-	-	CASTGINEQFF	TGTGCCAGTACCGGGATCAATGAGCAGTTCTTC
TRBV18	TRBJ1-2	-	-	CASSPDYYGYTF	TGTGCCAGCTCACCGGATTACTACGGCTACACCTTC
TRBV28	TRBJ1-4	-	-	CASSLSAGGGADEKLFF	TGTGCCAGCAGTTTATCAGCGGGCGGGGGGGCCGATGAAAAACTGTTTTTT
TRBV7-9	TRBJ1-1	-	-	CASSLGGGREAFF	TGTGCCAGCAGCTTAGGTGGAGGGAGAGAAGCTTTCTTT
TRBV28	TRBJ1-4	few	-	CASTATNEKLFF	TGTGCCAGCACGGCAACTAATGAAAAACTGTTTTTT
TRBV7-9	TRBJ1-2	-	-	CASSLYRGANGYGYTF	TGTGCCAGCAGCCTCTACCGGGGGGCAAATGGGTATGGCTACACCTTC
TRBV3-1/TRBV3-2	TRBJ2-7	once	-	CASSQDAGTSLYF	TGTGCCAGCAGCCAAGATGCGGGGACCTCCCTGTACTTC
TRBV7-3	TRBJ2-2	many	TRBD1	CASEIQGRGTGELFF	TGTGCCAGCGAGATACAGGGGAGAGGAACCGGGGAGCTGTTTTTT
TRBV3-1/TRBV3-2	TRBJ2-3	-	TRBD2	CASSPRPSGRSTDTQYF	TGTGCCAGCAGCCCCCGTCCGAGCGGGAGGAGCACAGATACGCAGTATTTT
TRBV7-9	TRBJ1-3	-	TRBD1	CASSRGQRGNTIYF	TGTGCCAGCAGCCGGGGACAGAGAGGAAACACCATATATTTT
TRBV2	TRBJ2-3	-	TRBD2	CASRRGTSGSMLSTDTQYF	TGTGCCAGCAGGCGCGGGACTAGCGGGAGTATGCTAAGCACAGATACGCAGTATTTT
TRBV5-1	TRBJ2-3	-	-	CASSFRVATDTQYF	TGCGCCAGCAGCTTCCGGGTGGCCACAGATACGCAGTATTTT
TRBV2	TRBJ2-3	-	-	CASSEGSSKDTQYF	TGTGCCAGCAGTGAGGGATCTAGCAAGGATACGCAGTATTTT
TRBV6-2/TRBV6-3	TRBJ2-7	-	-	CASRYPAYEQYF	TGTGCCAGCAGGTACCCCGCCTACGAGCAGTACTTC
TRBV19	TRBJ2-7	-	-	CASSIAIQGYEQYF	TGTGCCAGTAGTATAGCGATACAGGGTTACGAGCAGTACTTC
TRBV4-1	TRBJ1-3	-	-	CASSLSPDISGNTIYF	TGCGCCAGCAGCCTAAGTCCGGACATCTCTGGAAACACCATATATTTT
TRBV4-3	TRBJ2-6	-	TRBD2	CASSQAGGRGANVLTF	TGCGCCAGCAGCCAAGCGGGGGGGCGAGGGGCCAACGTCCTGACTTTC
TRBV5-6	TRBJ1-2	-	-	CASSLDSVGYTF	TGTGCCAGCAGCTTGGACAGTGTTGGGTACACCTTC
TRBV6-2/TRBV6-3	TRBJ1-2	-	-	CASSDFTFYGYTF	TGTGCCAGCAGTGACTTTACTTTTTATGGCTACACCTTC
TRBV7-9	TRBJ1-2	-	TRBD1	CASSSIASGGAHGYTF	TGTGCCAGCAGCTCCATAGCCTCAGGGGGCGCGCATGGCTACACCTTC
TRBV15	TRBJ2-2	-	TRBD1	CATSRGGQDPTGELFF	TGTGCCACCAGCAGAGGAGGACAGGACCCCACCGGGGAGCTGTTTTTT
TRBV2	TRBJ2-1	-	-	CASSGGGYNEQFF	TGTGCCAGCAGTGGCGGAGGGTATAATGAGCAGTTCTTC
TRBV7-8	TRBJ2-7	-	-	CASSLIVSSYEQYF	TGTGCCAGCAGCTTAATAGTAAGCTCCTACGAGCAGTACTTC
TRBV24-1	TRBJ2-4	-	-	CATSDSQEQETIAKNIQYF	TGTGCCACCAGTGATTCCCAAGAACAGGAGACAATAGCCAAAAACATTCAGTACTTC
TRBV11-2	TRBJ2-7	-	-	CASSLVGLNYEQYF	TGTGCCAGCAGCTTAGTAGGACTGAACTACGAGCAGTACTTC
TRBV6-4	TRBJ1-2	-	TRBD1	CASRPRQGGNYGYTF	TGTGCCAGCAGACCCAGACAGGGCGGTAACTATGGCTACACCTTC
TRBV3-1/TRBV3-2	TRBJ1-2	-	-	CASSQRVAGYTF	TGTGCCAGCAGCCAACGGGTAGCCGGCTACACCTTC
TRBV7-2	TRBJ2-7	-	TRBD1	CASSRLDRLTEQYF	TGTGCCAGCAGCCGCCTGGACAGGTTGACCGAGCAGTACTTC
TRBV9	TRBJ2-7	-	TRBD1	CASSANRGWSYEQYF	TGTGCCAGCAGCGCCAACAGGGGATGGTCCTACGAGCAGTACTTC
TRBV19	TRBJ1-5	-	TRBD1	CASSIDGTGPGNQPQHF	TGTGCCAGTAGTATAGACGGGACAGGGCCGGGCAATCAGCCCCAGCATTTT
TRBV5-5	TRBJ1-5	-	TRBD1	CASSLGTGAAMGNQPQHF	TGTGCCAGCAGCTTGGGAACAGGGGCCGCCATGGGCAATCAGCCCCAGCATTTT
TRBV28	TRBJ1-2	once	-	CASSFMSRPNYGYTF	TGTGCCAGCAGTTTTATGTCCAGGCCTAACTATGGCTACACCTTC
TRBV9	TRBJ2-1	-	TRBD2	CASSLAASGRHNEQFF	TGTGCCAGCAGTCTAGCCGCTAGCGGGAGGCACAATGAGCAGTTCTTC
TRBV6-1	TRBJ2-5	-	-	CASSEAIGDGTQYF	TGTGCCAGCAGTGAAGCGATCGGGGATGGGACCCAGTACTTC
TRBV29-1	TRBJ2-7	-	TRBD1	CSVTDRVAYEQYF	TGCAGCGTTACGGACAGGGTAGCCTACGAGCAGTACTTC
TRBV5-1	TRBJ1-1	-	-	CASSSPTGNTEAFF	TGCGCCAGCAGCTCCCCGACAGGGAACACTGAAGCTTTCTTT
TRBV10-3	TRBJ2-3	-	TRBD1	CAIRRQGAQADTQYF	TGTGCCATCAGGCGACAGGGGGCGCAGGCAGATACGCAGTATTTT
TRBV7-9	TRBJ2-5	-	TRBD2	CASSFTSGGAKSETQYF	TGTGCCAGCAGCTTCACTAGCGGGGGGGCGAAATCCGAGACCCAGTACTTC
TRBV4-2	TRBJ2-5	-	TRBD2	CASSQLAGGQETQYF	TGTGCCAGCAGCCAACTAGCGGGGGGCCAAGAGACCCAGTACTTC
TRBV6-1	TRBJ1-6	-	-	CASSESTGLRTPLHF	TGTGCCAGCAGTGAAAGTACAGGGCTAAGGACACCCCTCCACTTT